The present T cell receptor (beta chain) was sequenced within a study of monozygotic twins with inflammatory bowel disease. The study's findings and limits: Reduced clonotype sharing with other individuals was observed in IBD patients relative to healthy twins, especially with disease activity. Compared with healthy co-twins, IBD patients showed reduced TCRbeta repertoire diversity by inverse Simpson.

About this clonotype: Its antigen is still unknown.

TCRdb reprocessed the 5' RACE reads, with one entry per CDR3 protein and no DNA. Recorded for this sample: 400,000 to 500,000 distinct CDR3 sequences. CDR1 and CDR2 from the germline V gene are MDHEN and SYDVKM. CDR3 length: 15 amino acids. This receptor was identified in a human donor with ulcerative colitis or Crohn's disease, or a healthy co-twin of an affected twin (not recorded which). Input material: blood. The genes are TRBV28 and TRBJ2-4; TCRdb indicates TRBD1, and absent DNA this call remains unverified. The CDR3 sequence is CASSLSGGAKNIQYF. The whole variable domain, remainder taken from reference TRBV28 and TRBJ2-4, is DVKVTQSSRYLVKRTGEKVFLECVQDMDHENMFWYRQDPGLGLRLIYFSYDVKMKEKGDIPEGYSVSREKKERFSLILESASTNQTSMYLCASSLSGGAKNIQYFGAGTRLSVL.